Listed below are T cell receptor beta chains from one sample, sequenced in a study of graft-versus-host responses after intestinal transplantation. The table came from immunoSEQ multiplex PCR; TCRdb's copy has only in-frame clones and leaves some out. The sample has 20,000 or so clones; about 80% are singletons. The material sequenced was ileum tissue, taken 12 days after intestinal transplant. The receptors stem from a human patient who received an intestinal transplant, so some T cells may come from the graft donor. The CDR3 runs from the conserved cysteine through the conserved F or W. D genes are given only for firm matches. Size is stated for part of the rows, as once, few or many counts, or as a class when the clone is expanded.

clone_size	cdr3_length	v_call	d_call	j_call	cdr3_aa	cdr3_nt
.	15	TRBV18	.	TRBJ1-6	CASSPSGIFDSPLHF	TGTGCCAGCTCACCGTCCGGGATCTTCGATTCACCCCTCCACTTT
few	13	TRBV7-2	.	TRBJ2-5	CASSHGNVEAQYF	TGTGCCAGCAGCCACGGTAATGTGGAGGCCCAGTACTTC
.	14	TRBV12-5	TRBD2	TRBJ2-5	CASATSGGTQTQYF	TGTGCTAGTGCGACTAGCGGGGGGACACAGACCCAGTACTTC
few	12	TRBV27	.	TRBJ1-3	CATRDTGNTIYF	TGTGCCACCCGGGACACTGGAAACACCATATATTTT
once	14	TRBV27	.	TRBJ1-2	CASSSTGYRGGYTF	TGTGCCAGCAGTTCTACAGGGTACCGGGGTGGCTACACCTTC
.	13	TRBV6-5	.	TRBJ2-1	CASSYSTSNEQFF	TGTGCCAGCAGTTACTCGACTAGCAATGAGCAGTTCTTC
.	13	TRBV18	TRBD2	TRBJ2-7	CASSLAGAYEQYF	TGTGCCAGCTCACTAGCGGGGGCCTACGAGCAGTACTTC
.	15	TRBV7-2	TRBD2	TRBJ2-5	CASSRPPSGTETQYF	TGTGCCAGCAGCAGACCTCCTAGCGGGACGGAGACCCAGTACTTC
once	18	TRBV14	TRBD2	TRBJ2-7	CASSQEGVRLAASHEQYF	TGTGCCAGCAGCCAAGAGGGCGTACGCCTAGCGGCTTCGCACGAGCAGTACTTC
.	12	TRBV7-9	TRBD1	TRBJ1-2	CASSGQGYGYTF	TGTGCCAGCAGCGGACAGGGCTATGGCTACACCTTC
.	15	TRBV19	.	TRBJ2-2	CATKVSGATTGELFF	TGTGCCACTAAGGTTAGCGGTGCCACGACCGGGGAGCTGTTTTTT
.	11	TRBV29-1	.	TRBJ1-2	CSGQPVNGYTF	TGCAGCGGGCAACCCGTCAATGGCTACACCTTC
.	16	TRBV5-5	TRBD1	TRBJ1-6	CASSPRDRGLRGPLHF	TGTGCCAGCAGCCCCCGGGACAGGGGGCTCAGGGGGCCCCTCCACTTT
.	13	TRBV5-6	.	TRBJ1-1	CASRGGSSPRAFF	TGTGCCAGCAGAGGAGGGTCGTCCCCGCGGGCTTTCTTT
.	14	TRBV6-6	TRBD1	TRBJ2-7	CASRDPGQTYEQYF	TGTGCCAGCAGAGACCCGGGACAGACCTACGAGCAGTACTTC
.	15	TRBV10-2	.	TRBJ1-6	CASRIWGGGNSPLHF	TGCGCCAGCAGGATTTGGGGGGGAGGTAATTCACCCCTCCACTTT
.	13	TRBV9	.	TRBJ2-7	CASSEQGGYEQYF	TGTGCCAGCAGCGAACAGGGGGGGTACGAGCAGTACTTC
.	14	TRBV19	TRBD2	TRBJ2-7	CASSIFAGAYEQYF	TGTGCCAGTAGTATATTTGCGGGGGCCTACGAGCAGTACTTC
.	15	TRBV14	TRBD1	TRBJ1-6	CASSHRDSLNSPLHF	TGTGCCAGCAGCCATCGGGACAGCTTAAACTCACCCCTCCACTTT
.	12	TRBV7-9	.	TRBJ1-2	CASSLTGYGYTF	TGTGCCAGCAGCTTGACAGGTTATGGCTACACCTTC
medium-sized	15	TRBV5-6	TRBD2	TRBJ2-1	CASSFRTSGYNEQFF	TGTGCCAGCAGCTTCCGGACTAGCGGATACAATGAGCAGTTCTTC
.	14	TRBV6-5	TRBD2	TRBJ2-5	CASSTLAGGSTQYF	TGTGCCAGCAGTACGCTAGCGGGGGGATCGACCCAGTACTTC
.	18	TRBV7-2	TRBD2	TRBJ2-3	CASSTPILAGGPSDTQYF	TGTGCCAGCAGCACACCGATACTAGCGGGGGGGCCCTCAGATACGCAGTATTTT
.	15	TRBV2	TRBD1	TRBJ2-1	CASSDGQGDSNEQFF	TGTGCCAGCAGCGACGGACAGGGGGATAGCAATGAGCAGTTCTTC
.	15	TRBV5-1	TRBD1	TRBJ2-7	CASSSSGTGGDEQYF	TGCGCCAGCAGCTCATCCGGGACAGGGGGCGACGAGCAGTACTTC
.	14	TRBV18	.	TRBJ1-2	CASSPLGPNYGYTF	TGTGCCAGCTCACCACTTGGGCCTAACTATGGCTACACCTTC
.	16	TRBV19	.	TRBJ2-3	CASSIAGIFLTDTQYF	TGTGCCAGTAGTATAGCGGGAATCTTTCTCACAGATACGCAGTATTTT
.	15	TRBV11-2	TRBD1	TRBJ2-1	CASSARLAGGWEQFF	TGTGCCAGCAGCGCACGGCTGGCAGGGGGATGGGAGCAGTTCTTC
.	15	TRBV2	.	TRBJ1-3	CASSRDSRAGNTIYF	TGTGCCAGTAGCCGAGACAGTCGGGCTGGAAACACCATATATTTT
.	19	TRBV7-8	.	TRBJ1-5	CASSLNEEVFRQADQPQHF	TGTGCCAGCAGCTTAAATGAAGAGGTTTTTAGACAGGCCGATCAGCCCCAGCATTTT
.	13	TRBV7-6	TRBD1	TRBJ1-2	CASSAGQYYGYTF	TGTGCCAGCAGCGCGGGACAGTACTATGGCTACACCTTC
.	13	TRBV19	.	TRBJ1-2	CASSSERYYGYTF	TGTGCCAGTAGTTCAGAGCGGTACTATGGCTACACCTTC
.	16	TRBV5-6	.	TRBJ1-1	CASSLPPPGENTEAFF	TGTGCCAGCAGCCTTCCTCCCCCGGGAGAGAACACTGAAGCTTTCTTT
few	17	TRBV25-1	TRBD1	TRBJ2-7	CASSEYGVSDRSYEQYF	TGTGCCAGCAGTGAATATGGGGTATCGGACAGGTCCTACGAGCAGTACTTC
.	11	TRBV19	.	TRBJ1-1	CASVQNTEAFF	TGTGCCAGTGTTCAGAACACTGAAGCTTTCTTT
.	11	TRBV4-1	.	TRBJ2-5	CASSQEGGQYF	TGCGCCAGCAGCCAAGAAGGGGGTCAGTACTTC
.	14	TRBV7-6	TRBD1	TRBJ1-4	CASSLVNRGEKLFF	TGTGCCAGCAGCTTGGTAAACAGGGGCGAAAAACTGTTTTTT
.	16	TRBV11-2	.	TRBJ1-5	CASSLWAGDSNQPQHF	TGTGCCAGCAGCCTCTGGGCGGGAGATAGCAATCAGCCCCAGCATTTT
.	17	TRBV5-6	TRBD2	TRBJ2-1	CASSDDLAGLRYNEQFF	TGTGCCAGCAGCGACGACTTAGCGGGGCTTCGCTACAATGAGCAGTTCTTC
.	18	TRBV4-1	TRBD1	TRBJ1-1	CASSQDWDRVGGDTEAFF	TGCGCCAGCAGCCAAGATTGGGACAGGGTTGGGGGGGACACTGAAGCTTTCTTT
.	14	TRBV7-9	TRBD1	TRBJ1-4	CASSRGQGNEKLFF	TGTGCCAGCAGCCGGGGACAGGGAAATGAAAAACTGTTTTTT
.	10	TRBV20-1	.	TRBJ2-3	CSAFLNTQYF	TGCAGTGCTTTCCTAAATACGCAGTATTTT
.	15	TRBV5-1	TRBD1	TRBJ2-7	CASSLYPGQGSEQYF	TGCGCCAGCAGCCTCTATCCGGGACAGGGTTCCGAGCAGTACTTC
.	14	TRBV6-1	.	TRBJ1-2	CASSSRRALYGYTF	TGTGCCAGCAGTTCTCGGAGGGCGCTCTATGGCTACACCTTC
.	12	TRBV15	.	TRBJ1-2	CATSRSLGDLTF	TGTGCCACCAGCAGATCCTTGGGGGACTTGACCTTC
once	12	TRBV19	.	TRBJ2-1	CASMTAYNEQFF	TGTGCCAGTATGACAGCGTACAATGAGCAGTTCTTC
few	17	TRBV4-2	TRBD1	TRBJ2-3	CASSQDPGTGGTDTQYF	TGTGCCAGCAGCCAAGATCCCGGGACAGGGGGCACAGATACGCAGTATTTT